Listed below are T cell receptor beta chains from one sample, sequenced in a study of blood T cell repertoires in COVID-19. Profiled with immunoSEQ multiplex PCR; TCRdb holds only in-frame clones, not every one. The top ten clones hold more than 9.5% of a sample with fewer than 100,000 clones, over 75% of them seen once. Sequenced sample: peripheral blood. Source of these receptors: a man between 50 and 59 years old with acute or convalescent COVID-19. Both conserved end residues are part of each CDR3. A D gene is named only where the DNA matches it firmly. Clone size, where shown, is once, few, many, or a class for clones that have expanded.

v_gene	j_gene	d_gene	abundance	CDR3nt	CDR3aa
TRBV29-1	TRBJ2-4	TRBD1	NA	TGCAGCGTTGAAGACAGGGGGCAAGCCAAAAACATTCAGTACTTC	CSVEDRGQAKNIQYF
TRBV4-3	TRBJ2-1	TRBD2	few	TGCGCCAGCAGCCAAGATTGGCTAGCGGGCGACAATGAGCAGTTCTTC	CASSQDWLAGDNEQFF
TRBV7-9	TRBJ2-2	TRBD1	NA	TGTGCCAGCAGCTTAGCGACAGGGGGAAACACCGGGGAGCTGTTTTTT	CASSLATGGNTGELFF
TRBV9	TRBJ2-5	TRBD2	NA	TGTGCCAGCAGCGACCTAGCGGGAGGGGAGACCCAGTACTTC	CASSDLAGGETQYF
TRBV7-9	TRBJ2-3	TRBD1	NA	TGTGCCAGCAGCACTGGGACAGGGGTTGGAGATACGCAGTATTTT	CASSTGTGVGDTQYF
TRBV11-3	TRBJ1-1	NA	NA	TGTGCCAGCAGCAAAGACAGTTACACTGAAGCTTTCTTT	CASSKDSYTEAFF
TRBV7-6	TRBJ2-2	NA	NA	TGTGCCAGCAGCTTAGCGCTAAGTCCTAGCCTATACACCGGGGAGCTGTTTTTT	CASSLALSPSLYTGELFF
TRBV4-3	TRBJ2-2	NA	NA	TGCGCCAGCAGCCAAAACAGGGTAACCGGCGGGGAGCTGTTTTTT	CASSQNRVTGGELFF
TRBV28	TRBJ1-5	NA	few	TGTGCCAGCCAGGGGTCCGATCAGCCCCAGCATTTT	CASQGSDQPQHF
TRBV6-5	TRBJ2-1	TRBD1	NA	TGTGCCAGCAGTCACGAGGGGGCTCGGCTCAATGAGCAGTTCTTC	CASSHEGARLNEQFF
TRBV28	TRBJ1-4	NA	NA	TGTGCCAGCAGTTTAAGGGGGAGTGCTAATGAAAAACTGTTTTTT	CASSLRGSANEKLFF
TRBV9	TRBJ2-1	NA	NA	TGTGCCAGCAGCGTAGGACAGCGCCACCCGGACAATGAGCAGTTCTTC	CASSVGQRHPDNEQFF
TRBV7-9	TRBJ2-7	NA	NA	TGTGCCAGCAGTACCGGGACACCCTACGAGCAGTACTTC	CASSTGTPYEQYF
TRBV7-2	TRBJ2-3	NA	NA	TGTGCCAGCAGCTTAGTTAAGACGGGGTTCGTTAGCACAGATACGCAGTATTTT	CASSLVKTGFVSTDTQYF
TRBV7-8	TRBJ2-7	TRBD2	NA	TGTGCCAGCAGCGCCCGGACTAGCGGGGGCTACGAGCAGTACTTC	CASSARTSGGYEQYF
TRBV7-2	TRBJ2-5	TRBD2	once	TGTGCCAGCAGCTTAATGGGCGGGGGAGTCCAAGAGACCCAGTACTTC	CASSLMGGGVQETQYF
TRBV5-4	TRBJ2-6	TRBD1	NA	TGTGCCAGCAGCTCCGGGACAGGGTCGGGCGGGGCCAACGTCCTGACTTTC	CASSSGTGSGGANVLTF
TRBV7-6	TRBJ1-2	TRBD1	NA	TGTGCCAGCAGCGTAGCTCTCGGACAGGGGTTCGGAGTGGGGCCTGGCTACACCTTC	CASSVALGQGFGVGPGYTF
TRBV12-3/TRBV12-4	TRBJ1-3	NA	NA	TGTGCCAGCAGTTTTAGGGGTGGAAACACCATATATTTT	CASSFRGGNTIYF
TRBV14	TRBJ1-1	TRBD1	few	TGTGCCAGCAGCGACAGGGGGCGAACTGAAGCTTTCTTT	CASSDRGRTEAFF
TRBV13	TRBJ2-7	NA	NA	TGTGCCAGCAGCTTAGGCCAAGCGGTAGCCGAGGAGCAGTACTTC	CASSLGQAVAEEQYF
TRBV5-6	TRBJ2-5	NA	NA	TGTGCCAGCAGATTCGGGTTCCAAGAGACCCAGTACTTC	CASRFGFQETQYF